This passage covers 19 T cell receptor beta chains from one sample sequenced in a study of vaccination effects on CD4 cells after COVID-19. Sequencing in the ViraFEST assay came after antigen-specific CD4+ T cells had been expanded with viral peptide pools, which were used to stimulate PBMC. The authors isolated CD4+ T cells after nine to eleven days of culture. Infection dated between March and December 2020, before the Alpha, Beta and Delta variants reached the United States. Each participant was given two doses of one vaccine (BNT162b2 or mRNA-1273). Repertoires were generated with immunoSEQ multiplex PCR, while TCRdb's copy carries only in-frame clones and drops some. Altogether about 14,000 clones are present, 73% being singletons, with the ten largest covering approximately 33%. No antigen has been assigned to these receptors. This sample comprised CD4+ T cells from PBMCs cultured with HCoV-NL63 spike peptides, obtained after COVID-19 vaccination. The receptors were sampled from a human donor who had a prior SARS-CoV-2 infection.

V gene TRBV19 combines with J gene TRBJ2-7; the D gene is possibly TRBD2 (5 bases). The CDR3 runs 13 residues. The germline gives CDR1 LNHDA, CDR2 SQIVND (reference sequence). V lost 4 bases and J 2 bases, leaving 9 bases between the germline ends. The CDR3 DNA is TGTGCCAGTAGTACCCCCGGGGCCTACGAGCAGTACTTC. Protein sequence: CASSTPGAYEQYF. Drawing the rest from reference TRBV19 and TRBJ2-7, the complete variable domain is DGGITQSPKYLFRKEGQNVTLSCEQNLNHDAMYWYRQDPGQGLRLIYYSQIVNDFQKGDIAEGYSVSREKKESFPLTVTSAQKNPTAFYLCASSTPGAYEQYFGPGTRLTVT.

This rearrangement joins TRBV7-2 to TRBJ2-5; tentative D call: TRBD2 (6 bases). V was trimmed by 1 base and J by 4 bases, leaving 7 bases between them. CDR1 is SGHTA and CDR2 is FQGNSA in the germline V gene. The CDR3 has 13 residues. The CDR3 DNA reads TGTGCCAGCAGCTTAGGACTAGGAGAGACCCAGTACTTC. This gives the protein CASSLGLGETQYF.

This clone was counted only a few times. V usage is TRBV6-5 and J usage is TRBJ1-2; D gene unclear. Germline values: CDR1 MNHEY, CDR2 SVGAGI. The V end was cut by 8 bases, the J end by 1 base, with 8 bases between. The CDR3 runs to 12 residues. The CDR3 loop reads CASAPSNYGYTF. The CDR3 DNA sequence: TGTGCCAGCGCACCAAGTAACTATGGCTACACCTTC.

This clone has a handful of counts. This chain connects TRBV5-4 to TRBJ2-7, with TRBD1 matching over 9 bases. V lost 4 bases to trimming and J lost 2 bases; unmatched junction nucleotides: 4. Germline lookup yields CDR1 SGHNT and CDR2 YYREEE (reference sequence). CDR3 length: 14 amino acids. The CDR3 nucleotides are TGTGCCAGCAGCCGGGACAGGGAAACCTACGAGCAGTACTTC. Translated, it gives CASSRDRETYEQYF. Variable domain in full (rest from reference TRBV5-4 and TRBJ2-7): ETGVTQSPTHLIKTRGQQVTLRCSSQSGHNTVSWYQQALGQGPQFIFQYYREEENGRGNFPPRFSGLQFPNYSSELNVNALELDDSALYLCASSRDRETYEQYFGPGTRLTVT.

V gene TRBV5-1 combines with J gene TRBJ2-7, with D perhaps matching TRBD1 (6 bases). V was trimmed by 2 bases and J by 0 bases, leaving 9 bases between them. This CDR3 has 14 residues. Germline V lookup: CDR1 SGHRS, CDR2 YFSETQ. CDR3 loop: CASSLTGSSYEQYF. DNA of the CDR3: TGCGCCAGCAGCTTAACAGGGAGCTCCTACGAGCAGTACTTC.

The chain is built from TRBV30 and TRBJ2-5; 8 nucleotides line up with TRBD2. J gave up 1 base and V 0 bases, and 7 bases lay outside the gene matches. This CDR3 spans 16 amino acids. Germline V gene lookup returns CDR1 GTSNPN and CDR2 SVGIG (reference sequence). Here the CDR3 reads CAWSVQWLAGQETQYF. The CDR3 DNA reads TGTGCCTGGAGTGTACAGTGGCTAGCGGGCCAAGAGACCCAGTACTTC.

This chain links TRBV5-6 with TRBJ2-3; maybe TRBD1 (6 bases). The CDR3 length is 13 residues. Per the germline V gene, CDR1 is SGHDT and CDR2 is YYEEEE. Trimming took off 4 bases at V and 4 bases at J, with 10 bases between the two ends. The CDR3 loop reads CASSKGGSDTQYF. CDR3 DNA sequence: TGTGCCAGCAGCAAAGGGGGATCAGATACGCAGTATTTT.

This clone came up once. This rearrangement joins TRBV30 to TRBJ2-2; 7 bases agree with TRBD1. CDR3 length: 20 residues. Germline V gene sequence: CDR1 GTSNPN, CDR2 SVGIG (reference sequence). Losses at the gene ends were 2 bases for V and 3 bases for J; bases not matched to a gene: 21. The DNA for the CDR3 is TGTGCCTGGAGTTTCGGAATGCGACAGGGAGTAATAAAGGACACCGGGGAGCTGTTTTTT. Protein product: CAWSFGMRQGVIKDTGELFF. The whole variable domain, filled in from reference TRBV30 and TRBJ2-2, reads SQTIHQWPATLVQPVGSPLSLECTVEGTSNPNLYWYRQAAGRGLQLLFYSVGIGQISSEVPQNLSASRPQDRQFILSSKKLLLSDSGFYLCAWSFGMRQGVIKDTGELFFGEGSRLTVL.

V usage is TRBV5-5 and J usage is TRBJ2-3; D possibly corresponds to TRBD1 (6 bases). The CDR3 length is 14 residues. Germline V gene sequence: CDR1 SGHKS, CDR2 YYEKEE (reference sequence). V was shortened by 0 bases and J by 1 base, with 6 bases between the two germline ends. The CDR3 reads CASSLDRGTDTQYF. The CDR3 DNA sequence: TGTGCCAGCAGCTTGGACAGGGGCACAGATACGCAGTATTTT. Looking up the rest from reference TRBV5-5 and TRBJ2-3 gives the full variable domain: DAGVTQSPTHLIKTRGQQVTLRCSPISGHKSVSWYQQVLGQGPQFIFQYYEKEERGRGNFPDRFSARQFPNYSSELNVNALLLGDSALYLCASSLDRGTDTQYFGPGTRLTVL.

The chain joins TRBV4-2 to TRBJ2-2; 15 positions agree with TRBD2. The CDR3 is 19 amino acids. The ends lost 0 bases at V and 7 bases at J; junction bases unmatched: 9. CDR1 and CDR2 (germline): LGHNA, YNFKEQ. CDR3 in DNA: TGTGCCAGCAGCCAAGACAACGGACTAGCGGGAGGGCGAGGCGGGGAGCTGTTTTTT. Encoded protein: CASSQDNGLAGGRGGELFF.

The sample holds a few counts of this clone. This chain joins TRBV3-1 (or the pseudogene TRBV3-2) and TRBJ2-7; no clear D gene. Germline V CDR1 and CDR2: LGHDT, YNNKEL (reference sequence). Trimming cost V 0 bases and J 11 bases, with 14 bases left between them. CDR3 length: 13 residues. The CDR3 DNA reads TGTGCCAGCAGCCAAGACCGATTTGCTGGCAAGTACTTC. Protein product: CASSQDRFAGKYF.

The J gene is TRBJ1-1, the V gene TRBV19; no clear D. V lost 3 bases and J lost 7, with 18 bases in between. This CDR3 comprises 15 residues. CDR1 and CDR2 (germline): LNHDA, SQIVND (reference sequence). The CDR3 DNA is TGTGCCAGTAGTATTCTCCTGCGGCAGCCTTTTGAAGCTTTCTTT. Translation gives CASSILLRQPFEAFF.

This chain joins TRBV5-1 and TRBJ2-7, with TRBD2 matching 8 bases. This CDR3 comprises 15 residues. Germline trimming cut 0 bases from V and 4 bases from J; bases unmatched to any gene: 6. CDR1 and CDR2 (germline): SGHRS, YFSETQ. CDR3 coding DNA: TGCGCCAGCAGCTTGGGGTTGGGACTAGAATACGAGCAGTACTTC. It yields the protein CASSLGLGLEYEQYF.

V usage is TRBV9 and J usage is TRBJ2-2, with D unresolved. V lost 0 bases and J lost 0, with 9 bases in between. This CDR3 has 16 residues. CDR1 is SGDLS and CDR2 is YYNGEE in the germline V gene. For the CDR3, the DNA is TGTGCCAGCAGCGTAGAGATAATCCCGAACACCGGGGAGCTGTTTTTT. It translates to CASSVEIIPNTGELFF. Variable domain in full (rest from reference TRBV9 and TRBJ2-2): DSGVTQTPKHLITATGQRVTLRCSPRSGDLSVYWYQQSLDQGLQFLIQYYNGEERAKGNILERFSAQQFPDLHSELNLSSLELGDSALYFCASSVEIIPNTGELFFGEGSRLTVL.

The V and J genes are TRBV24-1 and TRBJ2-1, with D perhaps matching TRBD2 (5 bases). This CDR3 region has 16 residues. Germline loops: CDR1 KGHDR, CDR2 SFDVKD. The germline V and J ends were trimmed by 3 bases and 7 bases, with 18 bases remaining between them. CDR3 amino acids: CATSDVGQRTYNEQFF. CDR3 DNA sequence: TGTGCCACCAGTGATGTTGGGCAAAGGACTTATAATGAGCAGTTCTTC.

CDR3 region: CASSLARTLQETQYF. Written as DNA, the CDR3 is TGTGCCAGCAGCTTAGCCAGAACCTTACAAGAGACCCAGTACTTC. This rearrangement joins TRBV7-6 to TRBJ2-5; D remains unclear. CDR1 SGHVS and CDR2 FNYEAQ come from the germline V gene. The CDR3 contains 15 residues. V was clipped by 0 bases and J by 2 bases, with 10 bases between them.

The J gene is TRBJ2-1, the V gene TRBV5-6, with 13 bases aligning to TRBD2. This CDR3 has 16 residues. Trimming at V came to 6 bases and at J to 2 bases, leaving 5 bases not matched to a gene. In germline, CDR1 is SGHDT, CDR2 YYEEEE. The CDR3 DNA reads TGTGCCAGCAACCGACTAGCGGGAGGTCCCTACAATGAGCAGTTCTTC. Residues: CASNRLAGGPYNEQFF.

V is TRBV10-3 and J is TRBJ2-3; a possible D gene is TRBD2 (6 bases). The CDR3 length is 14 residues. V gave up 4 bases and J gave up 1 base, with 9 bases separating them. In germline, CDR1 is ENHRY, CDR2 SYGVKD. The CDR3: CAISVSGGTDTQYF. The DNA for the CDR3 is TGTGCCATCAGTGTCTCGGGGGGCACAGATACGCAGTATTTT.

J is TRBJ2-3 and V is TRBV18; D is ambiguous. The CDR3 runs 11 residues. Germline loops: CDR1 KGHSH, CDR2 LQKENI. The V end lost 2 bases, the J end lost 6 bases, and 3 bases lay between the germline ends. As DNA, the CDR3 is TGTGCCAGCTCACCAGGTGATACGCAGTATTTT. Translating it yields CASSPGDTQYF.